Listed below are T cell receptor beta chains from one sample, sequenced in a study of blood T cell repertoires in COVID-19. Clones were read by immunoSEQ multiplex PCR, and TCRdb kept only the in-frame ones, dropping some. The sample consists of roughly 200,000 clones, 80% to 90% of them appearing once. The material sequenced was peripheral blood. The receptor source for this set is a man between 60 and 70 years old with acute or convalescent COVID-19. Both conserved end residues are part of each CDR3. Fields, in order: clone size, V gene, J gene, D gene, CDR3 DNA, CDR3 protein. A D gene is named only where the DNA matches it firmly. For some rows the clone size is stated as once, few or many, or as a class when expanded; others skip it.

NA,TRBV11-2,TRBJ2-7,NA,TGTGCCAGCAGCCCGGGACTCTCCTACGAGCAGTACTTC,CASSPGLSYEQYF
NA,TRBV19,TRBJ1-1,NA,TGTGCCACCAAGGCTAACAGGGTCGACACTGAAGCTTTCTTT,CATKANRVDTEAFF
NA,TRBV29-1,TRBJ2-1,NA,TGCAGCGTTGAGGAGGCGTCTAGCGAGGACAATGAGCAGTTCTTC,CSVEEASSEDNEQFF
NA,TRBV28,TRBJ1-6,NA,TGTGCCAGCAGGGAAGGGGGAAATAATTCACCCCTCCACTTT,CASREGGNNSPLHF
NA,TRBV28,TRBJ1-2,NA,TGTGCCAGCAGTTCCTTGGGGCCTTTTTATGGCTACACCTTC,CASSSLGPFYGYTF
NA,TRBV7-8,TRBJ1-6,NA,TGTGCCAGCAGCTTAGTTGCGGGCTTGCCGAATTCACCCCTCCACTTT,CASSLVAGLPNSPLHF
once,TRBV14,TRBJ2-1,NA,TGTGCCAGCAGCAGGCCCAGAGCGACCGTCTACAATGAGCAGTTCTTC,CASSRPRATVYNEQFF
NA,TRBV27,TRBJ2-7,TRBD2,TGTGCCAGCAGTCCCGCCCCTAGCGGGAGCCACGAGCAGTACTTC,CASSPAPSGSHEQYF
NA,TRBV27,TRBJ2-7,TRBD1,TGTGCCAGCAGTCAATTCGGACAGGGCTACGAGCAGTACTTC,CASSQFGQGYEQYF
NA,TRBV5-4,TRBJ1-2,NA,TGTGCCAGCAGCTCCAGGGAGGGCCCGATTGGCTACACCTTC,CASSSREGPIGYTF
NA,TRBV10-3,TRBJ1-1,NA,TGTGCCATCAGTGAGGGCCGGCTAGGAGTCGGAATGAACACTGAAGCTTTCTTT,CAISEGRLGVGMNTEAFF
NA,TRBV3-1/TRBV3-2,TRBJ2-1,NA,TGTGCCAGCAGCCACGGGGTAACAGAGCAGTTCTTC,CASSHGVTEQFF
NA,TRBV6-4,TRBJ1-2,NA,TGTGCCAGCAGTGACTCGAATTCCCAGGGGGGCTACACCTTC,CASSDSNSQGGYTF
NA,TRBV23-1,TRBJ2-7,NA,TGCGCCAGTCCTACCTCGGTTCAGCGTTACGAGCAGTACTTC,CASPTSVQRYEQYF
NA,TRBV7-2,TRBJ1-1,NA,TGTGCCAGCAGCTCTGACAGGAACACTGAAGCTTTCTTT,CASSSDRNTEAFF
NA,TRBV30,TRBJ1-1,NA,TGTGCCTGGAGCGTTAACACTGAAGCTTTCTTT,CAWSVNTEAFF
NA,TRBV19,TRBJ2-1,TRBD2,TGTGCCAGTAGTATTCGACTAGCGGGAGGGAGCTCCTACAATGAGCAGTTCTTC,CASSIRLAGGSSYNEQFF
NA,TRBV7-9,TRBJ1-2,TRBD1,TGTGCCAGCAGCCTCTGGACAGGCCCTGATGGCTACACCTTC,CASSLWTGPDGYTF
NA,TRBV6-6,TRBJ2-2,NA,TGTGCCAGCACCTTGACAGGGAACACCGGGGAGCTGTTTTTT,CASTLTGNTGELFF
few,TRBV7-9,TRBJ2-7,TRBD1,TGTGCCAGCAGCTTAATGACAGGGACAGGGAGATACGAGCAGTACTTC,CASSLMTGTGRYEQYF
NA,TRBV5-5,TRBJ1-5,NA,TGTGCCAGCAGCTCCGGACAGATAAATCAGCCCCAGCATTTT,CASSSGQINQPQHF
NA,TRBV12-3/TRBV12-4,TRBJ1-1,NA,TGTGCCAGCAGTTTAGAGACAGGATTTGAAGCTTTCTTT,CASSLETGFEAFF
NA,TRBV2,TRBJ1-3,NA,TGTGCCAGCTTCGGGGGGACACAAGGGGACACCATATATTTT,CASFGGTQGDTIYF
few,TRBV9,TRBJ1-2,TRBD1,TGTGCCAGCAGCGTAGACGGACAGGGGAACTATGGCTACACCTTC,CASSVDGQGNYGYTF
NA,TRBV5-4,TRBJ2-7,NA,TGTGCCAGCAGCTTGGTTGCGGGCTCCTACGAGCAGTACTTC,CASSLVAGSYEQYF
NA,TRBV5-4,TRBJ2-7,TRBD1,TGTGCCAGCAGCTTGGACAGGGGCGCGTACGAGCAGTACTTC,CASSLDRGAYEQYF
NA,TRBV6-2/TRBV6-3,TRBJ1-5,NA,TGTGCCAGCAGTCTAGGGGCCGGAAATCAGCCCCAGCATTTT,CASSLGAGNQPQHF
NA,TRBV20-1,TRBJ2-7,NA,TGCAGTGCTAGTCCCGGGGGAGGTAACGAGCAGTACTTC,CSASPGGGNEQYF
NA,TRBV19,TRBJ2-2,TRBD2,TGTGCCAGTAGTGATCGTAGCGGGAGTGGTCCCGGGGAGCTGTTTTTT,CASSDRSGSGPGELFF
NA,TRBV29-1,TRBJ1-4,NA,TGCAGCGTTTCTTGGCTGAATAATGAAAAACTGTTTTTT,CSVSWLNNEKLFF
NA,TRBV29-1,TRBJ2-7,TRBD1,TGCAGCGTTGGACAGGGGGCCTACGAGCAGTACTTC,CSVGQGAYEQYF
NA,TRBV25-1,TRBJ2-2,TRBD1,TGTGCCAGCAGGGTGACAGGGACCGGGGAGCTGTTTTTT,CASRVTGTGELFF